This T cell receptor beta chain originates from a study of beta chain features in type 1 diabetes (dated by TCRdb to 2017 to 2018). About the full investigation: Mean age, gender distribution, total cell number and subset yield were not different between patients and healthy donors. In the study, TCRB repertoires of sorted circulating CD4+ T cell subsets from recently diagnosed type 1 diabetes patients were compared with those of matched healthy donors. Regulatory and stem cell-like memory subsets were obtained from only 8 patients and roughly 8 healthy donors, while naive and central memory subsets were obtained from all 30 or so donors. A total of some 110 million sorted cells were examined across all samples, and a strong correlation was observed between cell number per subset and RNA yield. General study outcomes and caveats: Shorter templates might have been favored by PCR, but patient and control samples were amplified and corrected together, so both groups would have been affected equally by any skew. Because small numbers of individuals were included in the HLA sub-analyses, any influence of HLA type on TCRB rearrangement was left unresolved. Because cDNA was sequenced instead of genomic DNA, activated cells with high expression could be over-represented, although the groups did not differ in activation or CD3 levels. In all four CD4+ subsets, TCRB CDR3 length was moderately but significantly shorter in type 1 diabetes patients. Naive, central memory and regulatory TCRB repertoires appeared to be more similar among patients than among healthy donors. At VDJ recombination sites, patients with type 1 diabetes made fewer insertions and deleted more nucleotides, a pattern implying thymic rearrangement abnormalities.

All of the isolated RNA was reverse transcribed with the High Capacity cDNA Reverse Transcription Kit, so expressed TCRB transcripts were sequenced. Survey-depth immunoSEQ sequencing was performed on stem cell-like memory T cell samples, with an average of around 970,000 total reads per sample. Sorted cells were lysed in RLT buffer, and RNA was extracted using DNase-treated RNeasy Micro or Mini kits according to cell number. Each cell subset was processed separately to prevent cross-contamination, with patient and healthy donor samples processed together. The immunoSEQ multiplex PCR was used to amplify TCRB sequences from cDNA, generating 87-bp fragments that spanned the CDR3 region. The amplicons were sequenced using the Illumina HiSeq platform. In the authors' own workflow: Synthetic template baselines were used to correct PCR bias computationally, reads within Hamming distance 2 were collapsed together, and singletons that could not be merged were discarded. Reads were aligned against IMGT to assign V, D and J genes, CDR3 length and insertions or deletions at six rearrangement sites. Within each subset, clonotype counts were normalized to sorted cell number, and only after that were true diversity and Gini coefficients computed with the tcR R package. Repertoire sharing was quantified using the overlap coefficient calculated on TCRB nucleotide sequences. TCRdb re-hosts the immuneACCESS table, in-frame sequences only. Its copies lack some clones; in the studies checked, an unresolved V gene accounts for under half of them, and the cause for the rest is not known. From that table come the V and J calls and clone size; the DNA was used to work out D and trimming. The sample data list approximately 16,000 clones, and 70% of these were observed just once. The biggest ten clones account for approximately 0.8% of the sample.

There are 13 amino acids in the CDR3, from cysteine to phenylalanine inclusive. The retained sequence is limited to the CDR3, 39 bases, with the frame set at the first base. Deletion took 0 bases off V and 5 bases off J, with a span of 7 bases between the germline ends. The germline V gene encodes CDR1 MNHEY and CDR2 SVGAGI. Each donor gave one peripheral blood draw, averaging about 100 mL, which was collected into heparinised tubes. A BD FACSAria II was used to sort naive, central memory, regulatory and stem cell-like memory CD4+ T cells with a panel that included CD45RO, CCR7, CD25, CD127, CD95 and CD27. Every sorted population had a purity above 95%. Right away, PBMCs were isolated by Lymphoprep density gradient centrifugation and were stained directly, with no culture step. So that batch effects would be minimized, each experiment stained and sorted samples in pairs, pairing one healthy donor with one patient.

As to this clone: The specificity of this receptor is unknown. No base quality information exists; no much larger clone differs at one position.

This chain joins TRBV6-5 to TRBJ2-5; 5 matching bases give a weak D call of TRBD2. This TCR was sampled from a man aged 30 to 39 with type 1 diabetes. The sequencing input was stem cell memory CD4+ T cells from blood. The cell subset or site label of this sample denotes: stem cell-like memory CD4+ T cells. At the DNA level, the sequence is TGTGCCAGCAGTTACTCTAGGAGGGAGACCCAGTACTTC. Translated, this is CASSYSRRETQYF.